The 27 T cell receptor beta chains below come from one sample, sequenced in a study of CD4 T cells in relation to SARS-CoV-2 and coronaviruses. TCRdb keeps only in-frame clones here, not all; method: immunoSEQ multiplex PCR. The sample records tens of thousands of clones, about 75% being singletons. Unexposed donor CD4+ T cells date from about 2011-2018, before the COVID-19 pandemic. Isolation of CD4+ T cells took place after roughly nine days in culture. What these receptors recognize is not known. The material sequenced was CD4+ T cells from PBMCs, cultured in vitro. The receptor source for this set is a human donor in good health.

This clone was picked up one time. In nucleotides, the CDR3 is TGCGCCAGCAGCCCCAACAGGGGTTCGGGGGACGAGCAGTACTTC. Translation: CASSPNRGSGDEQYF. The V gene is TRBV4-1, the J gene TRBJ2-7, with D possibly matching TRBD1 (7 bases). Trimming took off 4 bases at V and 5 bases at J, with 18 bases between the two ends. The CDR3 runs 15 residues. Germline CDR1 and CDR2: MGHRA and YSYEKL.

The J gene is TRBJ1-6, the V gene TRBV10-2; D unclear. This CDR3 has 13 residues. Germline V gene lookup returns CDR1 WSHSY and CDR2 SAAADI. V was trimmed by 0 bases and J by 8 bases, leaving 5 bases between them. CDR3 DNA sequence: TGCGCCAGCAGTGAGTCGCAATATTCACCCCTCCACTTT. Its translation is CASSESQYSPLHF.

This clone has just a few counts. This chain links TRBV7-9 with TRBJ1-2; 7 bases map to TRBD1. V shed 1 base, J shed 4 bases, and the junction held 3 bases outside the gene matches. This CDR3 contains 14 residues. Germline V CDR1 and CDR2: SEHNR, FQNEAQ (reference sequence). The CDR3, as DNA: TGTGCCAGCAGCTTAGATAACAGGGGCTATGGCTACACCTTC. Amino acids: CASSLDNRGYGYTF.

In its sample, this clone was seen a few times. The J gene is TRBJ2-5, the V gene TRBV11-2; 14 bases map to TRBD2. V was clipped by 4 bases and J by 4 bases; unmatched bases: 5. Germline CDR1 is SGHAT and CDR2 is FQNNGV. CDR3 length: 16 residues. The CDR3 region has the DNA TGTGCCAGCAGCTCGAGACTAGCGGGAGGGGGAGAGACCCAGTACTTC. Translation gives CASSSRLAGGGETQYF.

The chain carries TRBV7-2 and TRBJ1-1; no firm D call. The CDR3 totals 14 residues. Germline CDR1 and CDR2: SGHTA and FQGNSA. Trimming removed 5 bases at V and 5 bases at J, with 15 bases between. The CDR3 coding sequence is TGTGCCAGCAGCCTAGAGAGGAGTTATACTGAAGCTTTCTTT. It encodes CASSLERSYTEAFF.

V gene TRBV5-1 combines with J gene TRBJ2-3, with D unresolved. CDR3 length: 15 residues. Germline CDR1 reads SGHRS; CDR2 reads YFSETQ. V dropped 2 bases and J dropped 2 bases, with 12 bases sitting between them. CDR3 sequence: CASSFASYDTDTQYF. CDR3 in DNA: TGCGCCAGCAGCTTTGCGAGTTACGACACAGATACGCAGTATTTT.

The chain combines TRBV5-1 with TRBJ1-1; D is uncertain. Per germline, CDR1 SGHRS and CDR2 YFSETQ. Trimming took 6 bases from V and 4 from J, leaving 16 bases between them. This CDR3 is built from 14 residues. CDR3 residues: CASTREVLGTEAFF. As DNA, the CDR3 is TGCGCCAGCACCCGGGAGGTTTTGGGCACTGAAGCTTTCTTT.

The chain joins TRBV6-1 to TRBJ2-3; D is unclear. Trimming removed 0 bases from V and 2 bases from J, with 6 bases in between. The germline V gene has CDR1 MNHNS and CDR2 SASEGT. CDR3 size: 14 residues. The CDR3 sequence: CASSEAGPTDTQYF. For the CDR3, the DNA is TGTGCCAGCAGTGAAGCAGGCCCCACAGATACGCAGTATTTT.

This clone was seen a single time. This chain links TRBV7-8 with TRBJ2-7; D possibly corresponds to TRBD2 (5 bases). Trimming left V 4 bases short and J 3 bases short, with 7 bases between. The CDR3 is 12 amino acids. Germline V gives CDR1 SGHVS, CDR2 FQNEAQ. CDR3 in amino acids: CASSSEGYEQYF. CDR3 in DNA: TGTGCCAGCAGCTCAGAGGGCTACGAGCAGTACTTC.

This clone was counted once. The J gene is TRBJ2-3, the V gene TRBV19; 12 bases are a match to TRBD2. This CDR3 is built from 19 residues. CDR1 is LNHDA and CDR2 is SQIVND in the germline V gene (reference sequence). V was pared by 5 bases and J by 0 bases, with 12 bases of the junction left unmatched. CDR3 DNA sequence: TGTGCCAGTAGTGGCTCGACTAGCGGGGGCACTCCTAGCACAGATACGCAGTATTTT. This translates into CASSGSTSGGTPSTDTQYF.

The chain couples TRBV7-9 to TRBJ2-7, with a weak D call TRBD1 (5 bases). This CDR3 is 14 amino acids long. The V gene's germline CDR1 is SEHNR and CDR2 FQNEAQ (reference sequence). Trimming shortened V by 1 base and J by 2 bases, and 9 bases separated the two germline ends. This CDR3 reads CASSLVGVPYEQYF. The CDR3 nucleotides are TGTGCCAGCAGCTTAGTAGGGGTCCCCTACGAGCAGTACTTC.

The DNA for the CDR3 is TGTGCCAGCAGCCACCAGGGTACTGGCTACACCTTC. Translated: CASSHQGTGYTF. The chain has TRBV14 and TRBJ1-2, with D possibly matching TRBD1 (5 bases). Looked up from germline, CDR1 is SGHDN and CDR2 is FVKESK. This CDR3 is 12 amino acids long. Trimming stripped 3 bases from V and 7 bases from J, with 9 bases between.

This chain uses TRBV9 with TRBJ2-2, with 10 bases that match TRBD2. The trim removed 4 bases at V and 2 bases at J, leaving 5 bases unmatched. Germline lookup yields CDR1 SGDLS and CDR2 YYNGEE. This CDR3 contains 16 residues. In DNA form, the CDR3 reads TGTGCCAGCAGCATCCGGACTAGCGGAAACACCGGGGAGCTGTTTTTT. Translating it yields CASSIRTSGNTGELFF.

CDR3 sequence (DNA): TGTGCCAGCAGCTTAAAAGCGACGGGGGATACGCAGTATTTT. Amino acid sequence: CASSLKATGDTQYF. The V call is TRBV7-3, the J call TRBJ2-3; D is perhaps TRBD2 (5 bases). The CDR3 runs to 14 residues. Germline lookup yields CDR1 SGHTA and CDR2 FQGTGA. V was clipped by 1 base and J by 6 bases, with 11 bases between them.

Here the CDR3 DNA reads TGTGCCAGCAGCCAAGAGTGGACAGCAAATTCACCCCTCCACTTT. Protein sequence: CASSQEWTANSPLHF. The chain combines TRBV3-1 (or the pseudogene TRBV3-2) with TRBJ1-6; a weak D match, TRBD1 (6 bases). The CDR3 length is 15 residues. Germline V gene data show CDR1 as LGHDT and CDR2 as YNNKEL (reference sequence). The V end lost 0 bases, the J end lost 7 bases, and 10 bases lay between the germline ends.

The rearrangement uses TRBV10-3 and TRBJ2-7; D ambiguous. The CDR3 is 18 residues long. The ends were cut back, 0 bases at V and 0 bases at J, with 18 bases in the middle. The germline gives CDR1 ENHRY, CDR2 SYGVKD. The CDR3 loop is CAISESSLTVRSSYEQYF. In DNA, the CDR3 is TGTGCCATCAGTGAGTCGAGCCTGACGGTGAGGAGCTCCTACGAGCAGTACTTC.

The chain combines TRBV3-1 (or the pseudogene TRBV3-2) with TRBJ2-7, with TRBD1 matching 11 bases. Germline CDR1 reads LGHDT; CDR2 reads YNNKEL (reference sequence). The CDR3 is 16 amino acids. With V trimmed by 5 bases and J by 5 bases, 11 bases remained unmatched. The CDR3 sequence is CASSFHSGTGGNEQYF. CDR3 coding DNA: TGTGCCAGCAGCTTCCACTCCGGGACAGGGGGGAACGAGCAGTACTTC.

The CDR3, as DNA: TGTGCCATCAGTGAGCGGGTCCAGGGTATCTCCTACGAGCAGTACTTC. It translates to CAISERVQGISYEQYF. V usage is TRBV10-3 and J usage is TRBJ2-7, with D possibly matching TRBD1 (5 bases). Trimming took off 2 bases at V and 0 bases at J, with 14 bases between the two ends. The CDR3 totals 16 residues. The germline V gene encodes CDR1 ENHRY and CDR2 SYGVKD.

This clone was recorded once. The chain has TRBV30 and TRBJ1-3; no clear D gene. Germline CDR1 is GTSNPN and CDR2 is SVGIG (reference sequence). CDR3 length equals 14 residues. Trimming pared 2 bases from V and 0 bases from J, leaving 8 bases between. The CDR3 sequence: CAWSSGYSGNTIYF. CDR3 coding DNA: TGTGCCTGGAGTAGCGGGTACTCTGGAAACACCATATATTTT.

On this clone: This likely comes from a read error, as the CDR3 has no conserved phenylalanine or tryptophan at its end. The J gene is TRBJ1-6, the V gene TRBV2, with D unclear. Germline CDR1 SNHLY, CDR2 FYNNEI. The CDR3 is made up of 14 amino acids. Trimming took 5 bases from V and 8 from J, leaving 13 bases between them. The DNA of the CDR3 is TGTGCCAGCAGTCCGACACCACCGTATTCACCCCTCCACCTT. Translating gives CASSPTPPYSPLHL.

The chain joins TRBV20-1 to TRBJ2-5; no firm D call. Germline V gene data show CDR1 as DFQATT and CDR2 as SNEGSKA (reference sequence). CDR3 length: 13 amino acids. V lost 3 bases, J lost 4 bases, and 12 bases lay in between. CDR3 coding DNA: TGCAGTGCTAGTCCTCCCAGCCCAGAGACCCAGTACTTC. This encodes CSASPPSPETQYF.

The chain's CDR3 is CASSPRGGPERRISNEQFF. The CDR3 DNA reads as TGTGCCAGTAGTCCCCGGGGGGGTCCCGAGCGGAGGATATCCAATGAGCAGTTCTTC. The V gene is TRBV19, the J gene TRBJ2-1; 8 nucleotides match TRBD2. The CDR3 runs to 19 residues. V shed 5 bases and J 6 bases; nucleotides not matched to a gene: 21. CDR1 and CDR2 from the germline V gene are LNHDA and SQIVND (reference sequence).

The chain recombines TRBV5-1 with TRBJ2-7, with TRBD2 identical over 8 bases. Germline V CDR1 and CDR2: SGHRS, YFSETQ. Trimming took 4 bases from V and 2 from J; bases not matched to a gene: 17. This CDR3 has 18 residues. The CDR3, as DNA: TGCGCCAGCAGCCCTCGTGGTGGTAGCGGGGCCACTACCTACGAGCAGTACTTC. This encodes CASSPRGGSGATTYEQYF.

The chain recombines TRBV14 with TRBJ1-6; D may be TRBD1 (5 bases). V lost 0 bases to trimming and J lost 9 bases, with 12 bases between them. In germline, CDR1 is SGHDN, CDR2 FVKESK. The CDR3 runs 15 residues. The chain's CDR3 is CASSQEGTLTSPLHF. CDR3 bases: TGTGCCAGCAGCCAAGAGGGGACTCTGACTTCACCCCTCCACTTT.

The chain has TRBV5-4 and TRBJ2-1; 12 nucleotides agree with TRBD2. V lost 1 base, J lost 5 bases, and 4 bases stayed unmatched. This CDR3 has 16 amino acids. The germline V gene encodes CDR1 SGHNT and CDR2 YYREEE (reference sequence). The CDR3 bases are TGTGCCAGCAGCTTGTTAACTAGCGGGGGGCACAATGAGCAGTTCTTC. It is translated as CASSLLTSGGHNEQFF.

V usage is TRBV6-2 or TRBV6-3 and J usage is TRBJ2-2; 9 bases agree with TRBD2. Germline CDR1 reads MNHEY; CDR2 reads SVGEGT. Trimming removed 1 base from V and 0 bases from J; junction bases left unmatched: 0. The CDR3 loop spans 16 amino acids. CDR3 in amino acids: CASSYLAGANTGELFF. The CDR3 DNA sequence: TGTGCCAGCAGTTACTTAGCGGGGGCGAACACCGGGGAGCTGTTTTTT.

The chain carries TRBV6-5 and TRBJ2-5, with 16 nucleotides matching TRBD2. V lost 4 bases to trimming and J lost 9 bases; unmatched junction nucleotides: 8. Germline CDR1 and CDR2: MNHEY and SVGAGI. This CDR3 contains 16 residues. The CDR3 sequence: CASSSPGLAGGPAQYF. In nucleotides, the CDR3 is TGTGCCAGCAGTTCCCCGGGACTAGCGGGAGGGCCGGCCCAGTACTTC.